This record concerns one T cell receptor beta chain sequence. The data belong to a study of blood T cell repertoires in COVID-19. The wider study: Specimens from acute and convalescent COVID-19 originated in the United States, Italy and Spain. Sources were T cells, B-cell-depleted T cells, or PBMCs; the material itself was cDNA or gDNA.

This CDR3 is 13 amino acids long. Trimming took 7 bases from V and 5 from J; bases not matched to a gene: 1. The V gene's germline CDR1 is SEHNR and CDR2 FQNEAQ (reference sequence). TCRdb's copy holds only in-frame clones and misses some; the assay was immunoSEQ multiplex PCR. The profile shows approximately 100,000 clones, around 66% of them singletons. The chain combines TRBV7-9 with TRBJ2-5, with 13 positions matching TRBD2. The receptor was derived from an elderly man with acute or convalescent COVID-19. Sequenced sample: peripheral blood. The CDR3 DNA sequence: TGTGCCAGCATGGGACTAGCGGGGGAGACCCAGTACTTC. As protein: CASMGLAGETQYF.